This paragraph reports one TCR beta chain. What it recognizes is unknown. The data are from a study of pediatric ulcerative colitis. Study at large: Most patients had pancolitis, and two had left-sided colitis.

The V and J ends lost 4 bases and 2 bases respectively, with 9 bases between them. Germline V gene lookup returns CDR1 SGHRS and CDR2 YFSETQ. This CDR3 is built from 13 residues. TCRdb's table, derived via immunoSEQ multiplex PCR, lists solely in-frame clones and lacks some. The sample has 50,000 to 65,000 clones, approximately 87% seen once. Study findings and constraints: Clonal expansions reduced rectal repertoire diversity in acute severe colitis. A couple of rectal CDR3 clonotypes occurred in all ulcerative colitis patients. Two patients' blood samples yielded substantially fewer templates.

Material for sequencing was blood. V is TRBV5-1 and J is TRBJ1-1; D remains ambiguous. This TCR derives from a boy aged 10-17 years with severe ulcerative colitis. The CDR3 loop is CASSPTSNTEAFF. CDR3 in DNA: TGCGCCAGCAGCCCGACCTCCAACACTGAAGCTTTCTTT. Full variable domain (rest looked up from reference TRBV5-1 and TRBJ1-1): KAGVTQTPRYLIKTRGQQVTLSCSPISGHRSVSWYQQTPGQGLQFLFEYFSETQRNKGNFPGRFSGRQFSNSRSEMNVSTLELGDSALYLCASSPTSNTEAFFGQGTRLTVV.